The entry that follows covers one T cell receptor beta chain sequence. The antigen remains undetermined. The sample belongs to a study of siplizumab effects on memory and regulatory T cells. General study results and limits: Proliferating siplizumab-culture Tregs lacked confirmation of suppressive function. Roughly 80-95% of dividing CD4+ or CD8+ clones were without an attributable naive or memory phenotype.

V was trimmed by 2 bases and J by 7 bases, leaving 12 bases between them. The CDR3 runs 15 residues. Germline lookup yields CDR1 MNHEY and CDR2 SVGAGI. Every sample had roughly 100,000 of its TCR templates assayed. The repertoire was sequenced with immunoSEQ multiplex PCR; TCRdb's copy has only in-frame clones and lacks some. The table shows some 110,000 clones, with 93% occurring only once. This TCR came from a human donor in good health. Sequences were obtained from CD4+ T cells sorted from blood. The chain recombines TRBV6-5 with TRBJ1-6; possible D gene TRBD1, 5 bases. As DNA, the CDR3 is TGTGCCAGCAGTTACCGTCAGGGTCGGAATTCACCCCTCCACTTT. It yields the protein CASSYRQGRNSPLHF.